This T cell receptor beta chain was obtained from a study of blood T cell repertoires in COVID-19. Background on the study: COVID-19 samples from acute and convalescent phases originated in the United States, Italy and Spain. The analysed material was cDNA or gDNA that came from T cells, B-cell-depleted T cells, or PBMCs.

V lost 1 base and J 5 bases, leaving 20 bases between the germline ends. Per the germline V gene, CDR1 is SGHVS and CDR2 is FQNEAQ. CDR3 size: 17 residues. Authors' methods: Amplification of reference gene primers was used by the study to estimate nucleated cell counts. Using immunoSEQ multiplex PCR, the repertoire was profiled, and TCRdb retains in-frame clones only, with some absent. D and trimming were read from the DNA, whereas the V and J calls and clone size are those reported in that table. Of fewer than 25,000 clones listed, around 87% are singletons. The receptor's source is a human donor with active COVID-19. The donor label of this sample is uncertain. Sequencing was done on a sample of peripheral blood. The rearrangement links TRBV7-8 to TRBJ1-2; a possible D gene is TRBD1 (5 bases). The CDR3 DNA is TGTGCCAGCAGCTTAGGGGCAACGGGGGTCCTTAGATATGGCTACACCTTC. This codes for CASSLGATGVLRYGYTF. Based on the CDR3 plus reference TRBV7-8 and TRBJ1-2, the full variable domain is GAGVSQSPRYKVAKRGQDVALRCDPISGHVSLFWYQQALGQGPEFLTYFQNEAQLDKSGLPSDRFFAERPEGSVSTLKIQRTQQEDSAVYLCASSLGATGVLRYGYTFGSGTRLTVV.